This entry is about one T cell receptor beta chain. The clone's antigen remains unknown. No much larger clone exists at a distance of one base, and base qualities are not known. This record comes from a study of blood T cell repertoires in COVID-19 (TCRdb year 2020). Regarding the research as a whole: Samples from collaborators originated in the United States, Italy and Spain and spanned both the acute and convalescent phases of COVID-19. The material from the prospective study consisted of cDNA or gDNA derived from T cells, B-cell-depleted T cells, or PBMCs. Deeply sampled blood TCRbeta repertoires from subjects exposed to, actively infected with, or recovered from COVID-19 were included in the dataset. The repertoires were made available in a free public database intended to serve as a resource for research on the immune response to SARS-CoV-2. Samples were obtained from the ongoing ImmuneRACE study (first 160 participants) and from about 1,300 subjects provided by 6 global collaborators. Nearly every sample came with metadata listing a de-identified subject ID, COVID-19 status, age in years and sex. Where available, HLA class I and class II types were obtained from metadata supplied by the sample provider rather than from assay-based typing.

One collaborating source in Seattle enrolled patients during active infection and followed them longitudinally through the course of disease. Collaborating institutions collected whole blood in K2EDTA tubes following their own protocols. For TCRbeta analysis, collaborator samples were shipped as frozen whole blood, as isolated PBMCs, or as DNA extracted from either sample type. TCRbeta CDR3 regions were amplified from genomic DNA by means of the immunoSEQ Assay, a bias-controlled multiplex PCR. Concerning the study's data processing: The number of nucleated cells in each sample was estimated by amplification of reference gene primers within the assay. Sequence reads were collapsed and filtered to measure the absolute abundance of every unique TCRbeta CDR3 rearrangement. For each sample, productive Simpson clonality was calculated as the square root of Simpson's diversity index across productive rearrangements. TCRdb's version of the immuneACCESS table is confined to in-frame rearrangements and falls short of the full clone set. An unresolved V gene accounts for under half of the shortfall where checked; the remainder is of unknown origin. The DNA was the basis for D and trimming; V, J and clone size are from that table. The sample contains tens of thousands of clones, 80% to 90% of them found a single time. The ten top clones hold around two fifths of the sample.

CDR1 SSHAT and CDR2 FNYEAQ are derived from the germline V gene (reference sequence). V was cut back by 1 base and J by 7 bases, leaving a gap of 14 bases between them. The CDR3 sequence holds 15 residues, the cysteine and phenylalanine included. Of all the DNA, just the CDR3 is kept, 45 bases in frame from base 1. Overall study outcomes, separate from this receptor: How much clinical and demographic metadata was included differed by source and by participant, and the metadata was provided uncurated.

Specimen: peripheral blood. The receptor comes from a woman aged 55-69 years with COVID-19, enrolled during active disease. In this chain, TRBV7-7 is recombined with TRBJ2-1; possibly the D gene is TRBD1, per 7 matching bases. The CDR3: CASSLGRGVHNEQFF. The nucleotide sequence is TGTGCCAGCAGCTTAGGCAGGGGGGTTCATAATGAGCAGTTCTTC.